The 23 T cell receptor beta chains below all came from one sample that was sequenced in a study of PD-1 blockade in classical Hodgkin lymphoma. Assay: immunoSEQ multiplex PCR; the TCRdb copy retains only in-frame clones and omits some. The sample shows tens of thousands of clones, around 80% of them seen only once. Sample time point: cycle 4 day 1 (C4D1), after 6 weeks of nivolumab. Every patient experienced relapse after autologous stem cell transplantation, and brentuximab vedotin exposure varied. Sample: peripheral blood mononuclear cells (PBMCs), taken before the fourth cycle of nivolumab. Every receptor here comes from a human donor with classical Hodgkin lymphoma.

CDR3 sequence reads: CASSLIGLAGGSYNEQFF. The CDR3 DNA reads TGTGCCAGCAGCTTAATCGGACTAGCGGGAGGGTCCTACAATGAGCAGTTCTTC. The V and J genes are TRBV7-9 and TRBJ2-1, with 15 bases identical to TRBD2. The CDR3 length is 18 residues. The germline V gene has CDR1 SEHNR and CDR2 FQNEAQ (reference sequence). V lost 2 bases, J lost 1 base, and 3 bases stayed unmatched.

This chain uses TRBV5-6 with TRBJ2-7; 11 bases line up with TRBD2. V gave up 2 bases and J gave up 4 bases; unmatched junction bases: 8. Germline V gene sequence: CDR1 SGHDT, CDR2 YYEEEE. The CDR3 covers 16 residues. DNA for the CDR3: TGTGCCAGCAGCTTACGGACTAGCGGGTGGGGGTACGAGCAGTACTTC. Residues: CASSLRTSGWGYEQYF. The whole variable domain, filled in from reference TRBV5-6 and TRBJ2-7, reads DAGVTQSPTHLIKTRGQQVTLRCSPKSGHDTVSWYQQALGQGPQFIFQYYEEEERQRGNFPDRFSGHQFPNYSSELNVNALLLGDSALYLCASSLRTSGWGYEQYFGPGTRLTVT.

The rearrangement uses TRBV9 and TRBJ1-4, with D perhaps TRBD1 (5 bases). The ends were cut back, 4 bases at V and 4 bases at J, with 11 bases in the middle. Germline loops: CDR1 SGDLS, CDR2 YYNGEE. The CDR3 contains 14 residues. Written as DNA, the CDR3 is TGTGCCAGCAGCCTAGGGGTACTTAATGAAAAACTGTTTTTT. It yields the protein CASSLGVLNEKLFF.

This clone has a single count. The chain combines TRBV19 with TRBJ1-5, with a possible D match to TRBD1 (6 bases). Germline V gene sequence: CDR1 LNHDA, CDR2 SQIVND (reference sequence). The CDR3 consists of 20 residues. V was trimmed by 4 bases and J by 0 bases, leaving 25 bases between them. This CDR3 reads CASSRYKWTEPFYSNQPQHF. In nucleotides, the CDR3 is TGTGCCAGTAGTAGATACAAATGGACAGAACCATTTTATAGCAATCAGCCCCAGCATTTT.

This clone was recorded only once. The V and J genes are TRBV9 and TRBJ2-2; 11 positions agree with TRBD2. V lost 4 bases and J lost 6; bases outside the gene matches: 2. Germline lookup yields CDR1 SGDLS and CDR2 YYNGEE. This CDR3 region has 14 residues. The CDR3 DNA follows: TGTGCCAGCAGCTTAGCGGGGGGGCCCGGGGAGCTGTTTTTT. Its protein product is CASSLAGGPGELFF. The whole variable domain, filled in from reference TRBV9 and TRBJ2-2, reads DSGVTQTPKHLITATGQRVTLRCSPRSGDLSVYWYQQSLDQGLQFLIQYYNGEERAKGNILERFSAQQFPDLHSELNLSSLELGDSALYFCASSLAGGPGELFFGEGSRLTVL.

Concerning this clone itself: An end of the junction differs from the germline gene, which may be a read error. This chain connects TRBV5-7 to TRBJ2-7; weak D call: TRBD1 (7 bases). TRBV5-7 is known as an ORF, though its function is uncertain. This CDR3 comprises 14 residues. The CDR3 spells CARSWGAGGYEQYF. The CDR3 DNA is TGTGCCCGCAGCTGGGGGGCAGGGGGGTACGAGCAGTACTTC.

The chain carries TRBV7-2 and TRBJ1-1; D not resolved. Germline V gene sequence: CDR1 SGHTA, CDR2 FQGNSA. Trimming removed 0 bases at V and 6 bases at J, with 2 bases between. The CDR3 totals 11 residues. As DNA, the CDR3 is TGTGCCAGCAGCTTAGCGGCTGAAGCTTTCTTT. Encoded protein: CASSLAAEAFF.

This chain links TRBV9 with TRBJ2-5; 12 bases line up with TRBD1. The CDR3 extends over 17 amino acids. The trim removed 3 bases at V and 4 bases at J, leaving 10 bases unmatched. Germline lookup yields CDR1 SGDLS and CDR2 YYNGEE. The CDR3 sequence is CASSASGTGGSRETQYF. In DNA form, the CDR3 reads TGTGCCAGCAGCGCCTCCGGGACAGGGGGCTCTAGAGAGACCCAGTACTTC.

The chain couples TRBV4-3 to TRBJ1-3; tentative D call: TRBD1 (6 bases). V shed 3 bases and J shed 0 bases, with 21 bases lying between them. Germline CDR1 is LGHNA and CDR2 is YSLEER. This CDR3 contains 19 residues. This CDR3 reads CASSQVVPMGASSGNTIYF. The CDR3 DNA reads TGCGCCAGCAGCCAGGTGGTCCCTATGGGGGCATCCTCTGGAAACACCATATATTTT.

A single count supports this clone. V is TRBV10-3 and J is TRBJ2-1, with a tentative D call TRBD1 (6 bases). The CDR3 runs 14 residues. CDR1 and CDR2 from the germline V gene are ENHRY and SYGVKD. The germline V and J ends were trimmed by 0 bases and 4 bases, with 7 bases remaining between them. CDR3 bases: TGTGCCATCAGTGAGTCAGGACAGTACAATGAGCAGTTCTTC. Its translation is CAISESGQYNEQFF.

DNA of the CDR3: TGCGCCAGCAGCCAAGATGGCGGACATCCGAGGGGTTCACCCCTCCACTTT. Protein sequence: CASSQDGGHPRGSPLHF. The chain uses TRBV4-1 and TRBJ1-6, with D possibly matching TRBD1 (5 bases). Trimming removed 0 bases from V and 9 bases from J, with 18 bases in between. The CDR3 is made up of 17 amino acids. The V gene's germline CDR1 is MGHRA and CDR2 YSYEKL.

The rearrangement links TRBV5-8 to TRBJ1-1; tentatively, D is TRBD1 (6 bases). Germline CDR1 is SGHTS and CDR2 is YDEGEE. V was shortened by 4 bases and J by 1 base, with 14 bases between the two germline ends. This CDR3 contains 15 residues. The CDR3 region has the DNA TGTGCCAGCAGCGCTGGGTGGGGGCAGAACACTGAAGCTTTCTTT. Amino acid sequence: CASSAGWGQNTEAFF.

This clone was seen a handful of times. The chain joins TRBV2 to TRBJ1-2; D is unclear. V gave up 6 bases and J gave up 0 bases, with 5 bases separating them. The V gene's germline CDR1 is SNHLY and CDR2 FYNNEI. The CDR3 runs to 12 residues. This chain's CDR3 is CASRPANYGYTF. The CDR3 DNA sequence: TGTGCCAGCAGGCCAGCTAACTATGGCTACACCTTC.

V gene TRBV10-3 combines with J gene TRBJ2-5; D remains unclear. CDR3 length: 13 amino acids. Germline V gene sequence: CDR1 ENHRY, CDR2 SYGVKD. Trimming took off 0 bases at V and 4 bases at J, with 6 bases between the two ends. The CDR3 region is CAISESTGETQYF. DNA for the CDR3: TGTGCCATCAGTGAGTCGACGGGAGAGACCCAGTACTTC.

The gene calls are TRBV6-5 and TRBJ1-1; 9 bases align to TRBD1. In germline, CDR1 is MNHEY, CDR2 SVGAGI. The CDR3 has 14 residues. V trimming: 2 bases; J trimming: 3 bases; junction bases outside the gene matches: 1. CDR3 DNA sequence: TGTGCCAGCAGTTACGGACAGGGGTACACTGAAGCTTTCTTT. Translating it yields CASSYGQGYTEAFF.

The chain has TRBV2 and TRBJ1-1; no reliable D call. CDR3 size: 13 residues. V gave up 4 bases and J gave up 0 bases, with 6 bases separating them. From germline, CDR1 is SNHLY and CDR2 FYNNEI. This CDR3 is CASSGSMNTEAFF. CDR3 coding DNA: TGTGCCAGCAGTGGCAGTATGAACACTGAAGCTTTCTTT.

This clone showed up just a few times. This sequence joins TRBV29-1 and TRBJ1-1; D perhaps matches TRBD1 (5 bases). The CDR3 has 10 amino acids. Between the trimmed V and J ends, which lost 7 bases and 6 bases, there was a span of 9 bases. Germline V gene data show CDR1 as SQVTM and CDR2 as ANQGSEA. CDR3 nucleotide sequence: TGCAGCGGGGGGTGGCCTGAAGCTTTCTTT. It encodes CSGGWPEAFF.

This clone is a singleton in its sample. The CDR3 DNA is TGTGCCAGCAGTTTATATCCCCCCCGGGGGGCTGGCAGTGGAAACACCATATATTTT. Translation gives CASSLYPPRGAGSGNTIYF. The chain uses TRBV27 and TRBJ1-3; possibly TRBD1 for D (6 bases). V shed 1 base and J shed 3 bases, with 22 bases lying between them. Germline V gene data show CDR1 as MNHEY and CDR2 as SMNVEV (reference sequence). The CDR3 covers 19 residues.

This chain uses TRBV9 with TRBJ2-1; D is ambiguous. This CDR3 is 12 amino acids long. Germline values: CDR1 SGDLS, CDR2 YYNGEE. Deletions cut 3 bases from V and 4 bases from J, with 5 bases between. CDR3 coding DNA: TGTGCCAGCAGCGGGCAGTACAATGAGCAGTTCTTC. As protein: CASSGQYNEQFF.

V is TRBV11-2 and J is TRBJ2-7; D uncertain. Trimming stripped 5 bases from V and 2 bases from J, with 16 bases between. Germline CDR1 reads SGHAT; CDR2 reads FQNNGV. This CDR3 region has 15 residues. The CDR3 sequence is CASSLRVSATYEQYF. In DNA, the CDR3 is TGTGCCAGCAGCCTCCGGGTGAGCGCCACCTACGAGCAGTACTTC.

The chain employs TRBV28 and TRBJ1-5; D remains ambiguous. This CDR3 is 15 amino acids long. The germline V gene has CDR1 MDHEN and CDR2 SYDVKM. Deletions cut 3 bases from V and 2 bases from J, with 11 bases between. DNA for the CDR3: TGTGCCAGCAGTTTCGCCCCCAATGGCAATCAGCCCCAGCATTTT. Protein product: CASSFAPNGNQPQHF.

This clone occurred many times. The rearrangement joins TRBV6-1 to TRBJ2-3, with D uncertain. The germline gives CDR1 MNHNS, CDR2 SASEGT. CDR3 size: 16 residues. V was pared by 3 bases and J by 5 bases, with 18 bases between. Written as DNA, the CDR3 is TGTGCCAGCAGTGACCTGCGGAGAACCACCCAAGATACGCAGTATTTT. It encodes CASSDLRRTTQDTQYF.

The genes are TRBV6-6 and TRBJ2-1; D may be TRBD2 (5 bases). Trimming stripped 2 bases from V and 7 bases from J, with 9 bases between. The CDR3 loop spans 13 amino acids. Germline CDR1 is MNHNY and CDR2 is SVGAGI (reference sequence). CDR3 loop: CASSYVTGNEQFF. The CDR3 DNA reads TGTGCCAGCAGTTACGTAACGGGGAATGAGCAGTTCTTC.